The T cell receptor (beta chain) under discussion was sequenced for a study of Ad26.COV2.S vaccination and SARS-CoV-2 variants (dated by TCRdb to the early 2020s). Notes on the research overall: Donors in the vaccine arm were drawn from COV1001, a phase I-IIa trial of Ad26.COV2.S in healthy adults that was multicentre, randomized, double-blind and placebo-controlled. Ad26.COV2.S was administered intramuscularly at a dose of 5x10^10 or 1x10^11 viral particles, either as one shot or as two shots given 56 days apart. Sequencing of the TCRbeta repertoire served to evaluate the specificity and breadth of SARS-CoV-2-reactive T cell receptors following Ad26.COV2.S vaccination. A total of roughly 32 samples were included in the TCR-sequenced set, comprising around 19 Ad26.COV2.S vaccine recipients, 5 placebo recipients and 8 SARS-CoV-2 convalescent individuals. Trial participants were randomized into five groups of five, in which low-dose or high-dose Ad26.COV2.S was given once or twice, or placebo was given on both occasions. Blinding of investigators to trial group allocation was maintained during experiments and outcome assessment.

A note on this clone: There is no known antigen for this receptor. No base quality information exists; no much larger clone differs at one position.

Study-wide findings and limitations: Non-spike TCR breadth was comparable between vaccine and placebo recipients, consistent with the vaccine containing only spike. It was noted by the authors that total T cell responses may have been underestimated by the TCR breadth and depth analyses. Spike-specific TCR breadth was higher in Ad26.COV2.S recipients than in placebo recipients (P = 0.0014). The study lacked the statistical power to compare responses across vaccine doses or regimens. After vaccination, spike-specific CD8+ and CD4+ T cell responses were reported to show substantial breadth.

The immunoSEQ Assay was used to sequence TCRbeta CDR3 regions. After extraction, genomic DNA underwent amplification by bias-controlled multiplex PCR, followed by high-throughput sequencing. As for how the authors treated the data: To quantify the absolute abundance of each unique TCRbeta CDR3 region, sequences were collapsed and filtered. Usable DNA was measured by amplifying reference genes present in all nucleated cells, and TCRbeta template counts were normalized to that usable DNA to estimate T cell fraction. Repertoire TCRs were annotated as SARS-CoV-2-specific by exact matching of V gene, CDR3 amino acid sequence and J gene to a known reactive TCR set. The reference SARS-CoV-2 TCR set was derived from MIRA and filtered for enrichment in COVID-19-positive ImmuneCODE repertoires, a step that removed public or cross-reactive TCRs. Using the MIRA antigens, annotated TCRs were further analysed by specific ORF or by position within an ORF. Breadth was defined as annotated unique rearrangements over total unique productive rearrangements; depth was the summed frequency of those rearrangements. Group comparisons of TCR breadth used two-sided Wilcoxon rank-sum tests. TCRdb's version of the immuneACCESS table is confined to in-frame rearrangements and falls short of the full clone set. An unresolved V gene accounts for under half of the shortfall where checked; the remainder is of unknown origin. D and trimming were read from the DNA, whereas the V and J calls and clone size are those reported in that table. Present in this sample are about half a million clones, roughly nine tenths of which were seen just once. The ten top clones hold approximately 1.7% of the sample.

The CDR3 covers 19 residues, taking in both the cysteine and the phenylalanine. Only the CDR3 DNA is retained, 57 bases long and in frame from the first base. V lost 7 bases and J lost 0 bases; the stretch between them is 22 bases long. The germline V gene supplies CDR1 SGHTA and CDR2 FQGTGA. The treatment or condition label corresponds to: around 19 received Ad26.COV2.S at low or high dose, single or two shots; about 5 received placebo; per-sample allocation not given. For vaccine and placebo recipients, repertoires were sequenced using samples collected on day 63 after the first injection. Between 29 July and 7 August 2020, Cohort 1b enrolled approximately 26 adults aged 18-55 years at one site in Boston, USA. Ad26.COV2.S was a replication-incompetent adenovirus type 26 vector that expressed a prefusion-stabilized SARS-CoV-2 spike protein derived from the original Wuhan strain.

This receptor was obtained from a person between 18 and 59 years old who received the Ad26.COV2.S COVID-19 vaccine or a placebo. The input for sequencing was peripheral blood, taken in a trial of Ad26.COV2.S vaccine versus placebo. The V gene is TRBV7-3 and the J gene is TRBJ1-6; TRBD1 might be the D gene, on 6 matching bases. The DNA reads as follows: TGTGCCAGCACCCTGACAGGCAGAATCCCGAGCTCCTATAATTCACCCCTCCACTTT. Its translation reads: CASTLTGRIPSSYNSPLHF.